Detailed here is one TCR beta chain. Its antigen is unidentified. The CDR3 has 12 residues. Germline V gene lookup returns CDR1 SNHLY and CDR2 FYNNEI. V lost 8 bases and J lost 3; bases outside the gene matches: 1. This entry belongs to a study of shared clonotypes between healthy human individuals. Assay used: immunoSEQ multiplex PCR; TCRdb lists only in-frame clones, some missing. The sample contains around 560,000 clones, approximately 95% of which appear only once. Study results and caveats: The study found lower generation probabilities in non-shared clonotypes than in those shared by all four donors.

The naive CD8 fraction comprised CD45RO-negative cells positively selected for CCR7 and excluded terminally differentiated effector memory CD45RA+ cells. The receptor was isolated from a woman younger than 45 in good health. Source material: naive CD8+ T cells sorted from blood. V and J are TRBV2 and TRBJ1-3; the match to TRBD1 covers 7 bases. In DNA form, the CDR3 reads TGTGCCAGCGGGGACAGTGGAAACACCATATATTTT. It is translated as CASGDSGNTIYF.